These T cell receptor beta chains were read from a single sample in a study of blood T cell repertoires in COVID-19. The protocol was immunoSEQ multiplex PCR, while the TCRdb copy is restricted to in-frame clones and leaves out a portion. The sample carries under 250,000 clones, roughly 87% recorded once. The specimen was PBMCs or T cells enriched from blood (not recorded which). The source is a woman aged 30 to 39 with acute COVID-19. The CDR3 runs from the conserved cysteine through the conserved F or W. Fields, in order: V gene, J gene, D gene, clone size, CDR3 DNA, CDR3 protein. The D gene is left open where the match is weak. Part of the rows lack a size; the others show once, few, many or a class for expanded clones.

>TRBV7-9|TRBJ1-4|TRBD1|.
TGTGCCAGCAGCAAACAGGGGATTAATGAAAAACTGTTTTTT
CASSKQGINEKLFF
>TRBV14|TRBJ2-3|.|.
TGTGCCAGCAGCCATAACACAGATACGCAGTATTTT
CASSHNTDTQYF
>TRBV7-9|TRBJ1-1|.|.
TGTGCCAGCAGCTTCGGGGGTTGGACTGAAGCTTTCTTT
CASSFGGWTEAFF
>TRBV6-5|TRBJ2-7|.|.
TGTGCCAGCAGTTACTCGGAGGGCCCGACCGCCGAGCAGTACTTC
CASSYSEGPTAEQYF
>TRBV5-1|TRBJ1-1|.|.
TGCGCCAGCAGCCCGGGTGCGAACACTGAAGCTTTCTTT
CASSPGANTEAFF
>TRBV9|TRBJ1-4|.|few
TGTGCCAGCAGCGTCAGGGGAGGGGAAAAACTGTTTTTT
CASSVRGGEKLFF
>TRBV19|TRBJ2-1|.|.
TGTGCCAGTACCCTCAGGGGCCACTCCTACAATGAGCAGTTCTTC
CASTLRGHSYNEQFF
>TRBV5-4|TRBJ2-3|TRBD2|.
TGTGCCAGCAGCTTGGATCCGACTAGCGGGGGGGCTCCAGATACGCAGTATTTT
CASSLDPTSGGAPDTQYF
>TRBV18|TRBJ1-2|TRBD1|.
TGTGCCAGCTCAGAAACCGGGGACAGTTATAACTATGGCTACACCTTC
CASSETGDSYNYGYTF
>TRBV5-1|TRBJ1-4|TRBD1|.
TGCGCCAGCAGCTTGGCCAGGGGGGACAGGGCCTCTGAAAAACTGTTTTTT
CASSLARGDRASEKLFF
>TRBV11-2|TRBJ2-1|.|.
TGTGCCAGCAGCTTAGACCGGGAACCGTTCTTC
CASSLDREPFF
>TRBV7-9|TRBJ1-1|.|.
TGTGCCAGCAGATCCCTTGCGGGGAGGAACACTGAAGCTTTCTTT
CASRSLAGRNTEAFF
>TRBV10-3|TRBJ2-7|.|once
TGTGCCATCAGTGCCAGGGAAGTCTACGAGCAGTACTTC
CAISAREVYEQYF
>TRBV6-5|TRBJ1-2|TRBD1|.
TGTGCCAGCGGCGTAGGGACAGGCGGTCTCTATGGCTACACCTTC
CASGVGTGGLYGYTF
>TRBV5-4|TRBJ1-6|.|.
TGTGCCAGCAGCTTGCGTAAGACTTATAATTCACCCCTCCACTTT
CASSLRKTYNSPLHF
>TRBV2|TRBJ1-1|.|.
TGTGCCATTCTCCCTAGACAGGTTAACATGAACACTGAAGCTTTCTTT
CAILPRQVNMNTEAFF